The 24 T cell receptor beta chains below all came from one sample that was sequenced in a study of cytomegalovirus exposure and HLA in healthy donors. Researchers ran the PCR with 60 Vbeta and 13 Jbeta primers. The assay was immunoSEQ multiplex PCR, and TCRdb's table has in-frame clones only and misses some. This sample's table reports just over 80,000 clones. Sequencing was carried out using PBMCs. The receptors here all came from a woman aged 25 to 45 in good health and CMV-seronegative.

The chain carries TRBV6-5 and TRBJ1-4, with D perhaps TRBD1 (5 bases). Germline lookup yields CDR1 MNHEY and CDR2 SVGAGI. The CDR3 spans 15 residues. Trimming shortened V by 6 bases and J by 2 bases, and 13 bases separated the two germline ends. The CDR3 region is CASRPRQRTNEKLFF. CDR3 nucleotide sequence: TGTGCCAGCAGACCTCGACAGAGGACTAATGAAAAACTGTTTTTT.

This chain links TRBV13 with TRBJ1-6; tentatively, D is TRBD1 (5 bases). Germline V gene data show CDR1 as PRHDT and CDR2 as FYEKMQ (reference sequence). The CDR3 length is 15 residues. Trimming left V 3 bases short and J 5 bases short, with 11 bases between. The CDR3: CASSFTQGNNSPLHF. The CDR3 DNA follows: TGTGCCAGCAGCTTTACTCAGGGTAATAATTCACCCCTCCACTTT. Full variable domain (missing parts from reference TRBV13 and TRBJ1-6): AAGVIQSPRHLIKEKRETATLKCYPIPRHDTVYWYQQGPGQDPQFLISFYEKMQSDKGSIPDRFSAQQFSDYHSELNMSSLELGDSALYFCASSFTQGNNSPLHFGNGTRLTVT.

This chain links TRBV2 with TRBJ2-2; D perhaps matches TRBD1 (6 bases). Germline CDR1 and CDR2: SNHLY and FYNNEI. The length of the CDR3 is 13 residues. With 5 bases removed from V and 4 bases from J, the gap between germline ends came to 8 bases. CDR3 amino acids: CASSSGVTGELFF. The DNA for the CDR3 is TGTGCCAGCAGTTCAGGGGTCACCGGGGAGCTGTTTTTT.

The chain uses TRBV19 and TRBJ2-1; 12 positions agree with TRBD2. CDR3 length: 17 amino acids. V lost 7 bases, J lost 0 bases, and 7 bases stayed unmatched. In germline, CDR1 is LNHDA, CDR2 SQIVND (reference sequence). For the CDR3, the DNA is TGTGCCAGTAAGGGACTAGCGGGCCAGAGCTCCTACAATGAGCAGTTCTTC. Encoded protein: CASKGLAGQSSYNEQFF.

This sequence joins TRBV18 and TRBJ2-3; 10 bases fit TRBD2. There are 15 residues in the CDR3. The germline V gene has CDR1 KGHSH and CDR2 LQKENI. The V and J ends lost 5 bases and 1 base, in that order; junction bases with no gene match: 3. The CDR3 DNA follows: TGTGCCAGCTCAACCACTAGCGGGGGCACAGATACGCAGTATTTT. Translating it yields CASSTTSGGTDTQYF.

The chain is built from TRBV4-1 and TRBJ2-1; 11 nucleotides line up with TRBD2. Germline CDR1 MGHRA, CDR2 YSYEKL. CDR3 size: 16 residues. Losses at the gene ends were 1 base for V and 9 bases for J; bases not matched to a gene: 8. Here the CDR3 reads CASSQGVAGGPVEQFF. CDR3 in DNA: TGCGCCAGCAGCCAAGGAGTAGCGGGAGGGCCGGTTGAGCAGTTCTTC.

This chain connects TRBV6-1 to TRBJ2-2; D possibly corresponds to TRBD1 (6 bases). V was shortened by 8 bases and J by 2 bases, with 9 bases between the two germline ends. In germline, CDR1 is MNHNS, CDR2 SASEGT. This CDR3 region has 13 residues. The CDR3 sequence is CASVGGNTGELFF. CDR3 nucleotide sequence: TGTGCCAGCGTAGGGGGAAACACCGGGGAGCTGTTTTTT.

This chain joins TRBV19 and TRBJ2-7; a weak D match, TRBD2 (7 bases). From germline, CDR1 is LNHDA and CDR2 SQIVND (reference sequence). The CDR3 extends over 15 amino acids. Trimming took 6 bases from V and 6 from J, leaving 21 bases between them. CDR3 DNA: TGTGCCAGTAGCCTTGGGGGGGGCTACACTTCCGAGCAGTACTTC. It yields the protein CASSLGGGYTSEQYF.

This chain links TRBV5-1 with TRBJ2-3, with a tentative D call TRBD2 (5 bases). CDR1 and CDR2 from the germline V gene are SGHRS and YFSETQ. V was trimmed by 0 bases and J by 2 bases, leaving 10 bases between them. The CDR3 has 15 residues. The chain's CDR3 is CASSLEGETTDTQYF. The CDR3 DNA reads TGCGCCAGCAGCTTGGAGGGAGAGACCACAGATACGCAGTATTTT.

A note on this clone: The junction shows a germline mismatch at one end, possibly a read error. The gene calls are TRBV6-5 and TRBJ2-7, with 8 nucleotides matching TRBD1. Germline values: CDR1 MNHEY, CDR2 SVGAGI. The CDR3 runs to 14 residues. The CDR3 loop is CTSSRTGSTYEQYF. The CDR3 DNA sequence: TGTACCAGCAGCAGGACAGGGTCCACCTACGAGCAGTACTTC.

The rearrangement uses TRBV6-6 and TRBJ1-1; D is uncertain. The V gene lost 0 bases and the J gene lost 2 bases, with 7 bases spanning the gap. Per germline, CDR1 MNHNY and CDR2 SVGAGI (reference sequence). The CDR3 has 14 amino acids. CDR3 DNA: TGTGCCAGCAGTTACTCTTCAGTAAACACTGAAGCTTTCTTT. The encoded protein is CASSYSSVNTEAFF.

The chain is built from TRBV29-1 and TRBJ1-4, with 8 bases fitting TRBD1. Trimming at V came to 0 bases and at J to 7 bases, leaving 7 bases not matched to a gene. This CDR3 has 15 residues. Germline V lookup: CDR1 SQVTM, CDR2 ANQGSEA. CDR3: CSVEDRQGTAEKLFF. The CDR3 coding sequence is TGCAGCGTTGAAGACAGACAGGGGACGGCTGAAAAACTGTTTTTT.

The CDR3 bases are TGTGCCAGCTCACTTGGCCCCAGGAATCAGCCCCAGCATTTT. It is translated as CASSLGPRNQPQHF. J is TRBJ1-5 and V is TRBV18; D gene uncertain. Germline V lookup: CDR1 KGHSH, CDR2 LQKENI. The CDR3 loop spans 14 amino acids. V was cut by 4 bases and J by 4 bases, with 11 bases left in between. Supplemented by reference TRBV18 and TRBJ1-5, the full variable domain reads NAGVMQNPRHLVRRRGQEARLRCSPMKGHSHVYWYRQLPEEGLKFMVYLQKENIIDESGMPKERFSAEFPKEGPSILRIQQVVRGDSAAYFCASSLGPRNQPQHFGDGTRLSIL.

As for this clone: Different DNA sequences within this sample yield the same CDR3. The chain employs TRBV7-6 and TRBJ1-3; unclear D gene. The CDR3 extends over 15 amino acids. Trimming shortened V by 1 base and J by 0 bases, and 7 bases separated the two germline ends. Looked up from germline, CDR1 is SGHVS and CDR2 is FNYEAQ. CDR3 residues: CASSLDRSSGNTIYF. For the CDR3, the DNA is TGTGCCAGCAGCTTAGATAGGAGCTCTGGAAACACCATATATTTT.

In DNA, the CDR3 is TGCGCCAGCAGCCCTATTCCGGGACAGACCTTCTCTGGGGCCAACGTCCTGACTTTC. It codes for CASSPIPGQTFSGANVLTF. This chain connects TRBV4-1 to TRBJ2-6, with TRBD1 matching over 7 bases. Germline V lookup: CDR1 MGHRA, CDR2 YSYEKL. V shed 4 bases, J shed 0 bases, and the junction held 12 bases outside the gene matches. The CDR3 extends over 19 amino acids.

The genes are TRBV15 and TRBJ1-5; D is perhaps TRBD1 (5 bases). CDR1 LNHNV and CDR2 YYDKDF come from the germline V gene (reference sequence). The CDR3 sequence is 19 residues long. Trimming took 0 bases from V and 4 from J, leaving 22 bases between them. The CDR3 spells CATSRDISGHWSWNQPQHF. Here the CDR3 DNA reads TGTGCCACCAGCAGAGATATCTCAGGACACTGGAGTTGGAATCAGCCCCAGCATTTT.

The J gene is TRBJ2-3, the V gene TRBV29-1; tentatively, D is TRBD1 (6 bases). Looked up from germline, CDR1 is SQVTM and CDR2 is ANQGSEA. The CDR3 is 14 amino acids. CDR3 region: CGITGLGNADTQYF. The CDR3 nucleotides are TGCGGGATCACAGGGTTGGGTAATGCAGATACGCAGTATTTT.

The chain carries TRBV18 and TRBJ1-4; maybe TRBD1 (5 bases). The CDR3 extends over 18 amino acids. Germline V CDR1 and CDR2: KGHSH, LQKENI. Trimming shortened V by 1 base and J by 4 bases, and 19 bases separated the two germline ends. The chain's CDR3 is CASSPLPLVAGYNEKLFF. CDR3 DNA: TGTGCCAGCTCACCACTCCCTTTGGTGGCAGGGTATAATGAAAAACTGTTTTTT.

The chain couples TRBV6-1 to TRBJ2-6; D is uncertain. The CDR3 is made up of 18 amino acids. From germline, CDR1 is MNHNS and CDR2 SASEGT. V dropped 4 bases and J dropped 1 base, with 17 bases sitting between them. CDR3 sequence: CASSGQPQEASGANVLTF. CDR3 coding DNA: TGTGCCAGCAGTGGACAACCTCAAGAAGCTTCTGGGGCCAACGTCCTGACTTTC.

This chain uses TRBV6-1 with TRBJ2-5, with 11 nucleotides matching TRBD1. The CDR3 runs 14 residues. After removal of 5 bases from V and 5 bases from J, the junction contained 4 bases not matched to a gene. CDR1 is MNHNS, CDR2 SASEGT, per germline. The CDR3 sequence: CASSWTGGAETQYF. The CDR3 nucleotides read TGTGCCAGCAGTTGGACAGGGGGCGCGGAGACCCAGTACTTC.

The chain couples TRBV11-2 to TRBJ2-7; unclear D gene. Germline V gene sequence: CDR1 SGHAT, CDR2 FQNNGV. The V end lost 3 bases, the J end lost 4 bases, and 16 bases lay between the germline ends. This CDR3 contains 15 residues. The CDR3 DNA reads TGTGCCAGCAGCTTGGGCAGATTCCATCTTTACGAGCAGTACTTC. Amino acid sequence: CASSLGRFHLYEQYF.

The chain combines TRBV10-3 with TRBJ1-1, with D hard to call. The CDR3 runs to 13 residues. Trimming shortened V by 5 bases and J by 4 bases, and 11 bases separated the two germline ends. The germline gives CDR1 ENHRY, CDR2 SYGVKD. The CDR3 loop reads CAISYNLGTEAFF. CDR3 DNA sequence: TGTGCCATCAGTTACAACCTAGGCACTGAAGCTTTCTTT.

The CDR3 spells CASRTLSGRVNEQYF. The CDR3 region has the DNA TGTGCCAGCAGGACCCTTAGCGGGAGGGTAAACGAGCAGTACTTC. This chain links TRBV2 with TRBJ2-7; 11 bases align to TRBD2. The length of the CDR3 is 15 residues. J lost 5 bases, V lost 6 bases, and 9 bases had no gene match. The germline V gene encodes CDR1 SNHLY and CDR2 FYNNEI.

The chain uses TRBV5-1 and TRBJ2-5; 9 positions match TRBD2. The CDR3 loop spans 13 amino acids. With 4 bases clipped from V and 3 bases from J, the junction kept 1 base outside the gene matches. CDR1 is SGHRS and CDR2 is YFSETQ in the germline V gene. CDR3 sequence (DNA): TGCGCCAGCAGCCGCGGGGGGGAAGAGACCCAGTACTTC. Its protein is CASSRGGEETQYF.